One sample yielded the 4 T cell receptor beta chains listed below, sequenced in a study of CD8 T cells in Susac syndrome. Reverse transcription used roughly 0.45 to 1 ug RNA and random hexamers. One entry per CDR3 protein, called by TCRdb with MiXCR from the immunoSEQ multiplex PCR reads. The table includes roughly 84,000 distinct CDR3 sequences, 90% to 97% detected once. Sequencing was carried out using CD8+ T cells from PBMCs. Source of these receptors: a human donor with Susac syndrome.

The chain combines TRBV6-2 or TRBV6-3 with TRBJ2-6; possible D gene TRBD1, 5 bases. The length of the CDR3 is 15 residues. V dropped 2 bases and J dropped 0 bases, with 5 bases sitting between them. Germline CDR1 MNHEY, CDR2 SVGEGT. The CDR3 sequence is CASSYTGSGANVLTF. CDR3 coding DNA: TGTGCCAGCAGTTACACAGGCTCTGGGGCCAACGTCCTGACTTTC.

The CDR3 is CSVEGGLALGEQFF. In DNA form, the CDR3 reads TGCAGCGTTGAGGGGGGTCTAGCCCTCGGTGAGCAGTTCTTC. The chain employs TRBV29-1 and TRBJ2-1; weak D call: TRBD2 (6 bases). Trimming pared 3 bases from V and 9 bases from J, leaving 18 bases between. The CDR3 is 14 amino acids. Germline V gene lookup returns CDR1 SQVTM and CDR2 ANQGSEA.

This sequence joins TRBV4-1 and TRBJ1-2, with TRBD1 as a possible D gene (6 bases). The germline gives CDR1 MGHRA, CDR2 YSYEKL. The V end was cut by 1 base, the J end by 4 bases, with 13 bases between. The CDR3 totals 15 residues. Written as DNA, the CDR3 is TGCGCCAGCAGCCAAGGTGTTGGGGGCGTCTATGGCTACACCTTC. Residues: CASSQGVGGVYGYTF.

The chain combines TRBV7-2 with TRBJ1-5, with 8 bases that match TRBD1. The CDR3 runs 18 residues. The V gene's germline CDR1 is SGHTA and CDR2 FQGNSA. V shed 1 base, J shed 0 bases, and the junction held 8 bases outside the gene matches. CDR3 protein: CASSLVFTGGVSNQPQHF. The DNA of the CDR3 is TGTGCCAGCAGCTTAGTATTTACAGGGGGAGTTAGCAATCAGCCCCAGCATTTT.